This T cell receptor beta chain was profiled in a study of cytomegalovirus exposure and HLA in healthy donors. Turning to the study itself: The same platform was used for the roughly 110 validation repertoires as for the approximately 670 first-cohort repertoires, as reported in a later analysis.

Study-wide findings and caveats: Many donors carried some public TCRs, although rarity characterized most TCR sequences.

On this clone itself: Its antigen is not identified.

The method was immunoSEQ multiplex PCR; TCRdb's version includes in-frame clones alone and lacks a portion of them. The sample lists about 220,000 clones, just under 90% occurring once. Trimming took 5 bases from V and 1 from J, leaving 12 bases between them. The CDR3 covers 14 residues. CDR1 and CDR2 from the germline V gene are SGHRS and YFSETQ. The sequence was collected from a man between 18 and 29 years old in good health and CMV-seronegative. Input material: PBMCs. The gene calls are TRBV5-1 and TRBJ2-5, with D possibly matching TRBD1 (6 bases). CDR3 amino acids: CASSPSGAQETQYF. The CDR3 DNA sequence: TGCGCCAGCAGTCCGTCAGGGGCCCAAGAGACCCAGTACTTC.